Listed here are 27 T cell receptor beta chains from one sample, sequenced in a study of cytomegalovirus exposure and HLA in healthy donors. The PCR ran on 60 Vbeta and 13 Jbeta primers. TCRdb keeps only in-frame clones here, not all; method: immunoSEQ multiplex PCR. The data show tens of thousands of clones, with around 85% seen just once and 2% to 2.5% held by the top ten. Sequenced sample: PBMCs. The receptors stem from a man in his late teens or twenties in good health and CMV-seronegative.

The chain carries TRBV6-4 and TRBJ1-2, with D maybe TRBD1 (6 bases). Per germline, CDR1 MRHNA and CDR2 SNTAGT. This CDR3 is built from 14 residues. Trimming pared 5 bases from V and 3 bases from J, leaving 13 bases between. CDR3 amino acids: CASSQQGWDYGYTF. The CDR3 nucleotides read TGTGCCAGCAGTCAACAGGGATGGGACTATGGCTACACCTTC.

In this sample, this clone turned up once. The sample has other DNA sequences that encode this CDR3 too. This chain joins TRBV7-9 and TRBJ2-7; 7 bases are a match to TRBD1. This CDR3 is built from 14 residues. The ends lost 2 bases at V and 4 bases at J; junction bases unmatched: 5. Per the germline V gene, CDR1 is SEHNR and CDR2 is FQNEAQ (reference sequence). CDR3 DNA: TGTGCCAGCAGCTTACGGGACAGATCTTACGAGCAGTACTTC. Encoded protein: CASSLRDRSYEQYF.

The V gene is TRBV25-1, the J gene TRBJ1-1; TRBD1 might be the D (5 bases). Deletions cut 7 bases from V and 10 bases from J, with 19 bases between. Germline CDR1 MGHDK, CDR2 SYGVNS. The CDR3 sequence is 13 residues long. CDR3: CASNGLGLGAAFF. The CDR3 DNA reads as TGTGCCAGCAACGGATTGGGGCTCGGCGCAGCTTTCTTT.

V usage is TRBV14 and J usage is TRBJ2-4, with 7 bases fitting TRBD2. V lost 4 bases and J lost 9; bases outside the gene matches: 6. The length of the CDR3 is 13 residues. Germline-derived CDR1 and CDR2 are SGHDN and FVKESK. Here the CDR3 reads CASSPQGGIIQYF. In DNA form, the CDR3 reads TGTGCCAGCAGCCCGCAGGGAGGGATCATTCAGTACTTC. The full variable domain, completed using reference TRBV14 and TRBJ2-4, is EAGVTQFPSHSVIEKGQTVTLRCDPISGHDNLYWYRRVMGKEIKFLLHFVKESKQDESGMPNNRFLAERTGGTYSTLKVQPAELEDSGVYFCASSPQGGIIQYFGAGTRLSVL.

Only a few counts were recorded for this clone. CDR3 sequence (DNA): TGTGCCTGGAACCCAGGGAACGGTAATGAAAAACTGTTTTTT. Translating it yields CAWNPGNGNEKLFF. V is TRBV30 and J is TRBJ1-4, with D perhaps TRBD1 (5 bases). Looked up from germline, CDR1 is GTSNPN and CDR2 is SVGIG (reference sequence). This CDR3 is built from 14 residues. Trimming removed 4 bases from V and 4 bases from J, with 13 bases in between.

This clone appeared a few times. The chain is built from TRBV28 and TRBJ1-5; maybe TRBD1 (6 bases). V was cut by 6 bases and J by 1 base, with 22 bases left in between. The CDR3 consists of 18 residues. Germline-derived CDR1 and CDR2 are MDHEN and SYDVKM. The CDR3 loop reads CASSHLDFKDRSNQPQHF. CDR3 nucleotides: TGTGCCAGCAGCCACTTGGATTTTAAAGACAGGAGCAATCAGCCCCAGCATTTT.

This chain joins TRBV18 and TRBJ1-1, with TRBD1 identical over 7 bases. This CDR3 region has 14 residues. CDR1 is KGHSH and CDR2 is LQKENI in the germline V gene. The trim removed 4 bases at V and 2 bases at J, leaving 4 bases unmatched. DNA for the CDR3: TGTGCCAGCTCACAGGGGACAGCAAACACTGAAGCTTTCTTT. Encoded protein: CASSQGTANTEAFF. The whole variable domain, filled in from reference TRBV18 and TRBJ1-1, reads NAGVMQNPRHLVRRRGQEARLRCSPMKGHSHVYWYRQLPEEGLKFMVYLQKENIIDESGMPKERFSAEFPKEGPSILRIQQVVRGDSAAYFCASSQGTANTEAFFGQGTRLTVV.

V is TRBV29-1 and J is TRBJ1-1; D gene unclear. The V end lost 6 bases, the J end lost 2 bases, and 4 bases lay between the germline ends. In germline, CDR1 is SQVTM, CDR2 ANQGSEA. This CDR3 is 10 amino acids long. The CDR3 loop is CSVQNTEAFF. The DNA for the CDR3 is TGCAGCGTCCAAAACACTGAAGCTTTCTTT. Using reference TRBV29-1 and TRBJ1-1 for the parts outside the CDR3, the full variable domain is SAVISQKPSRDICQRGTSLTIQCQVDSQVTMMFWYRQQPGQSLTLIATANQGSEATYESGFVIDKFPISRPNLTFSTLTVSNMSPEDSSIYLCSVQNTEAFFGQGTRLTVV.

The V call is TRBV6-1, the J call TRBJ2-5; TRBD1 aligns across 8 bases. Germline V gene data show CDR1 as MNHNS and CDR2 as SASEGT. V was clipped by 2 bases and J by 1 base; unmatched bases: 6. The CDR3 is 16 amino acids. The CDR3 region is CASSESGQVLQETQYF. CDR3 DNA sequence: TGTGCCAGCAGTGAATCGGGACAGGTCCTCCAAGAGACCCAGTACTTC.

V is TRBV4-2 and J is TRBJ2-7; D may be TRBD2 (5 bases). V lost 4 bases and J lost 7, with 14 bases in between. The CDR3 has 13 amino acids. CDR1 is LGHNA and CDR2 is YNFKEQ in the germline V gene. CDR3 DNA sequence: TGTGCCAGCAGCCCCTCTTGGGGAGAGGAGCAGTACTTC. Encoded protein: CASSPSWGEEQYF.

V gene TRBV5-1 combines with J gene TRBJ2-3, with TRBD2 identical over 9 bases. The CDR3 has 16 amino acids. The V and J ends lost 3 bases and 4 bases, in that order; junction bases with no gene match: 9. Germline assignment: CDR1 SGHRS and CDR2 YFSETQ. CDR3 residues: CASSYFSGRDADTQYF. CDR3 DNA sequence: TGCGCCAGCAGCTACTTTAGCGGGAGAGACGCAGATACGCAGTATTTT.

The chain carries TRBV9 and TRBJ2-1; 11 bases line up with TRBD2. The CDR3 extends over 15 amino acids. Germline V gene data show CDR1 as SGDLS and CDR2 as YYNGEE. Germline trimming cut 0 bases from V and 4 bases from J; bases unmatched to any gene: 0. Written as DNA, the CDR3 is TGTGCCAGCAGCGTAGTAGCGGGAGGGTACAATGAGCAGTTCTTC. Translating gives CASSVVAGGYNEQFF.

The chain couples TRBV6-6 to TRBJ1-5; D gene ambiguous. Germline V gene sequence: CDR1 MNHNY, CDR2 SVGAGI (reference sequence). The CDR3 extends over 14 amino acids. V lost 2 bases to trimming and J lost 5 bases, with 10 bases between them. CDR3 protein: CASSYEGLHQPQHF. In DNA form, the CDR3 reads TGTGCCAGCAGTTACGAGGGATTACATCAGCCCCAGCATTTT.

This CDR3 is CASSSGRGSEKLFF. The DNA for the CDR3 is TGTGCCAGTAGTTCAGGGCGGGGTAGTGAAAAACTGTTTTTT. This chain uses TRBV19 with TRBJ1-4; possible D gene TRBD1, 5 bases. There are 14 residues in the CDR3. V lost 5 bases and J lost 7, with 14 bases in between. Germline assignment: CDR1 LNHDA and CDR2 SQIVND (reference sequence).

The rearrangement joins TRBV27 to TRBJ2-2; 15 bases are shared with TRBD2. This CDR3 is built from 17 residues. Per the germline V gene, CDR1 is MNHEY and CDR2 is SMNVEV (reference sequence). J gave up 4 bases and V 5 bases, and 5 bases lay outside the gene matches. The CDR3 sequence is CASSRTSGRGVTGELFF. The CDR3 nucleotides read TGTGCCAGCAGTAGGACTAGCGGGAGGGGGGTCACCGGGGAGCTGTTTTTT.

The chain carries TRBV5-1 and TRBJ2-1, with 12 bases identical to TRBD2. The CDR3 runs 16 residues. The trim removed 3 bases at V and 7 bases at J, leaving 8 bases unmatched. Germline V CDR1 and CDR2: SGHRS, YFSETQ. The CDR3 reads CASSSSTSGRGNEQFF. The CDR3, as DNA: TGCGCCAGCAGCTCCTCGACTAGCGGGAGAGGTAATGAGCAGTTCTTC.

The V call is TRBV29-1, the J call TRBJ2-1, with D perhaps matching TRBD2 (5 bases). Germline values: CDR1 SQVTM, CDR2 ANQGSEA. CDR3 length: 13 residues. Deletions cut 3 bases from V and 2 bases from J, with 8 bases between. The CDR3 reads CSVDAAAYNEQFF. In DNA, the CDR3 is TGCAGCGTTGACGCAGCGGCCTACAATGAGCAGTTCTTC.

The chain couples TRBV15 to TRBJ1-3; 8 bases fit TRBD1. Germline trimming cut 0 bases from V and 3 bases from J; bases unmatched to any gene: 4. In germline, CDR1 is LNHNV, CDR2 YYDKDF (reference sequence). CDR3 size: 16 residues. In DNA form, the CDR3 reads TGTGCCACCAGCAGAGACAGGGGGCGCGGTGGAAACACCATATATTTT. This encodes CATSRDRGRGGNTIYF.

The chain employs TRBV12-5 and TRBJ1-1, with 7 positions matching TRBD1. The V gene's germline CDR1 is LGHNT and CDR2 FRNRAP. The J segment lost 10 bases and the V segment lost 1 base, leaving 3 bases of the junction unmatched. This CDR3 has 12 residues. Here the CDR3 reads CASGLGQGRAFF. The CDR3 DNA reads TGTGCTAGTGGTTTGGGACAGGGTCGAGCTTTCTTT.

The rearrangement uses TRBV6-1 and TRBJ1-2; 11 nucleotides agree with TRBD1. CDR1 is MNHNS, CDR2 SASEGT, per germline. This CDR3 has 12 amino acids. Trimming removed 6 bases from V and 8 bases from J; junction bases left unmatched: 2. CDR3 in amino acids: CASRGQGDGYTF. The CDR3 DNA follows: TGTGCCAGCAGGGGACAGGGGGACGGCTACACCTTC.

This rearrangement joins TRBV9 to TRBJ2-5; 10 bases are a match to TRBD2. The germline gives CDR1 SGDLS, CDR2 YYNGEE. This CDR3 spans 15 amino acids. V was pared by 3 bases and J by 4 bases, with 6 bases of the junction left unmatched. The CDR3 region has the DNA TGTGCCAGCAGCGCCGGTTCTAGCGGGGGAGAGACCCAGTACTTC. This codes for CASSAGSSGGETQYF.

The V gene is TRBV5-1, the J gene TRBJ2-7; 7 bases agree with TRBD1. Losses at the gene ends were 3 bases for V and 3 bases for J; bases not matched to a gene: 9. The CDR3 has 15 amino acids. Germline-derived CDR1 and CDR2 are SGHRS and YFSETQ. The CDR3 region is CASSSQGHNSYEQYF. DNA for the CDR3: TGCGCCAGCAGCTCACAGGGGCACAATAGCTACGAGCAGTACTTC.

CDR3 nucleotides: TGTGCCTGGAGTGGCGTGGGACAGCCTTACACTGAAGCTTTCTTT. It encodes CAWSGVGQPYTEAFF. V gene TRBV30 combines with J gene TRBJ1-1, with TRBD1 matching 7 bases. The CDR3 has 15 residues. J gave up 3 bases and V 1 base, and 8 bases lay outside the gene matches. Germline-derived CDR1 and CDR2 are GTSNPN and SVGIG (reference sequence).

The V gene is TRBV27, the J gene TRBJ1-1; 10 nucleotides agree with TRBD1. Trimming removed 2 bases from V and 4 bases from J; junction bases left unmatched: 7. The CDR3 is made up of 16 amino acids. Germline assignment: CDR1 MNHEY and CDR2 SMNVEV (reference sequence). In DNA, the CDR3 is TGTGCCAGCAGTTTAGACAGGGGGCTCCTTATCACTGAAGCTTTCTTT. It codes for CASSLDRGLLITEAFF.

Of note for this clone: At one end the junction does not follow the germline gene, possibly because of a read error. CDR3 amino acids: CASNDNLASHF. CDR3 nucleotides: TGTGCCAGCAATGATAATTTAGCATCCCATTTT. The chain couples TRBV2 to TRBJ1-3; D gene unclear. The CDR3 spans 11 residues. Germline CDR1 SNHLY, CDR2 FYNNEI.

This clone came up once. The V call is TRBV28, the J call TRBJ1-5; no clear D. V was clipped by 5 bases and J by 1 base, with 18 bases between them. Looked up from germline, CDR1 is MDHEN and CDR2 is SYDVKM. The CDR3 has 17 residues. The CDR3 DNA sequence: TGTGCCAGCAGTGAACAAACTGTTGGGGAGAGCAATCAGCCCCAGCATTTT. This gives the protein CASSEQTVGESNQPQHF. The full variable domain, in which reference TRBV28 and TRBJ1-5 provide the parts outside the CDR3, is DVKVTQSSRYLVKRTGEKVFLECVQDMDHENMFWYRQDPGLGLRLIYFSYDVKMKEKGDIPEGYSVSREKKERFSLILESASTNQTSMYLCASSEQTVGESNQPQHFGDGTRLSIL.

This clone was observed a handful of times. The CDR3, as DNA: TGCGCCAGCAGCTCCGGACAGGGGTGGAAACAAGAGACCCAGTACTTC. It yields the protein CASSSGQGWKQETQYF. The genes are TRBV5-1 and TRBJ2-5, with 9 bases that match TRBD1. Germline loops: CDR1 SGHRS, CDR2 YFSETQ. The CDR3 loop spans 16 amino acids. The junction had 8 bases not matched to a gene; V was cut back by 3 bases and J by 2 bases.